The clone carrying this T cell receptor beta chain was found once. Its target is not known. This clone may be a read error of a much larger clone one base away. Authors of the study amplified TCR beta CDR3 regions from RNA transcripts. HTBI primers drove first-round RT-PCR of the TCR CDR3. TCRdb re-called the multiplex PCR reads with MiXCR, one entry per CDR3 protein. Here the sample spans some 210,000 distinct CDR3 sequences, more than 15% being singletons. The data are from a study of T cells in Graves' hyperthyroidism and ophthalmopathy. Study-wide results and limits: Blood also contained most expanded thyroid clonotypes above 0.001.

The CDR3 runs to 15 residues. Germline CDR1 reads KGHSH; CDR2 reads LQKENI. V was shortened by 1 base and J by 4 bases, with 13 bases between the two germline ends. The J gene is TRBJ2-5, the V gene TRBV18, with a weak D call TRBD1 (7 bases). The specimen sequenced was blood. The origin of this receptor is a man in his forties or fifties with Graves' hyperthyroidism. This chain's CDR3 is CASSPLEGALETQYF. CDR3 nucleotide sequence: TGTGCCAGCTCACCACTGGAGGGGGCTCTAGAGACCCAGTACTTC.